These 26 T cell receptor beta chains were all obtained from the same sample, sequenced in a study of blood T cell repertoires in COVID-19. Repertoires were generated with immunoSEQ multiplex PCR, while TCRdb's copy carries only in-frame clones and drops some. The profile shows under 500,000 clones, 80% to 90% of them singletons. Sequencing was carried out using peripheral blood. The receptors shown here come from a woman in her twenties or thirties with acute or convalescent COVID-19.

The chain employs TRBV6-1 and TRBJ2-1, with D perhaps TRBD2 (6 bases). From germline, CDR1 is MNHNS and CDR2 SASEGT. V gave up 1 base and J gave up 7 bases, with 14 bases separating them. This CDR3 is 15 amino acids long. The chain's CDR3 is CASSEVEGPWNEQFF. CDR3 in DNA: TGTGCCAGCAGTGAAGTGGAGGGGCCTTGGAATGAGCAGTTCTTC.

The V and J genes are TRBV28 and TRBJ1-4, with 7 bases matching TRBD1. J lost 2 bases, V lost 2 bases, and 2 bases had no gene match. This CDR3 comprises 15 residues. Germline-derived CDR1 and CDR2 are MDHEN and SYDVKM. CDR3 in amino acids: CASSLGGQTNEKLFF. The CDR3 region has the DNA TGTGCCAGCAGTTTAGGGGGACAGACTAATGAAAAACTGTTTTTT. The full variable domain, completed using reference TRBV28 and TRBJ1-4, is DVKVTQSSRYLVKRTGEKVFLECVQDMDHENMFWYRQDPGLGLRLIYFSYDVKMKEKGDIPEGYSVSREKKERFSLILESASTNQTSMYLCASSLGGQTNEKLFFGSGTQLSVL.

This sequence joins TRBV5-5 and TRBJ1-6; D perhaps matches TRBD1 (5 bases). CDR1 and CDR2 (germline): SGHKS, YYEKEE (reference sequence). The CDR3 totals 15 residues. Trimming left V 2 bases short and J 5 bases short, with 11 bases between. CDR3 sequence: CASSLQQENNSPLHF. For the CDR3, the DNA is TGTGCCAGCAGCTTACAACAGGAGAATAATTCACCCCTCCACTTT.

J is TRBJ2-3 and V is TRBV11-2; tentatively, D is TRBD2 (6 bases). Germline CDR1 SGHAT, CDR2 FQNNGV. Trimming removed 6 bases at V and 1 base at J, with 14 bases between. This CDR3 has 15 residues. CDR3 amino acids: CASSFTGGGTDTQYF. As DNA, the CDR3 is TGTGCCAGCAGTTTTACCGGAGGGGGCACAGATACGCAGTATTTT. Based on the CDR3 plus reference TRBV11-2 and TRBJ2-3, the full variable domain is EAGVAQSPRYKIIEKRQSVAFWCNPISGHATLYWYQQILGQGPKLLIQFQNNGVVDDSQLPKDRFSAERLKGVDSTLKIQPAKLEDSAVYLCASSFTGGGTDTQYFGPGTRLTVL.

This sequence joins TRBV5-1 and TRBJ1-1; D uncertain. The V end was cut by 1 base, the J end by 1 base, with 5 bases between. Germline CDR1 reads SGHRS; CDR2 reads YFSETQ. There are 13 residues in the CDR3. Here the CDR3 DNA reads TGCGCCAGCAGCTTGCAGGAGAACACTGAAGCTTTCTTT. Translation: CASSLQENTEAFF. The variable domain in full, completed from reference TRBV5-1 and TRBJ1-1, reads KAGVTQTPRYLIKTRGQQVTLSCSPISGHRSVSWYQQTPGQGLQFLFEYFSETQRNKGNFPGRFSGRQFSNSRSEMNVSTLELGDSALYLCASSLQENTEAFFGQGTRLTVV.

This chain uses TRBV2 with TRBJ2-5, with 10 bases aligning to TRBD2. V lost 9 bases, J lost 4 bases, and 8 bases stayed unmatched. This CDR3 is 14 amino acids long. Looked up from germline, CDR1 is SNHLY and CDR2 is FYNNEI. CDR3 protein: CASQPGLARETQYF. CDR3 coding DNA: TGTGCCAGTCAACCGGGACTAGCGCGAGAGACCCAGTACTTC.

This clone was seen only a few times. This sequence joins TRBV5-4 and TRBJ2-7; 9 bases are a match to TRBD1. The CDR3 has 15 amino acids. Germline assignment: CDR1 SGHNT and CDR2 YYREEE (reference sequence). J lost 6 bases, V lost 3 bases, and 10 bases had no gene match. The CDR3: CASSYPGQGFSEQYF. CDR3 bases: TGTGCCAGCAGCTACCCGGGACAGGGTTTTAGCGAGCAGTACTTC. Full variable domain (remainder filled in from reference TRBV5-4 and TRBJ2-7): ETGVTQSPTHLIKTRGQQVTLRCSSQSGHNTVSWYQQALGQGPQFIFQYYREEENGRGNFPPRFSGLQFPNYSSELNVNALELDDSALYLCASSYPGQGFSEQYFGPGTRLTVT.

The rearrangement joins TRBV9 to TRBJ2-1; 7 bases are a match to TRBD2. After removal of 4 bases from V and 5 bases from J, the junction contained 15 bases not matched to a gene. This CDR3 has 17 residues. Germline V lookup: CDR1 SGDLS, CDR2 YYNGEE. Here the CDR3 DNA reads TGTGCCAGCAGCCCCCGGATGGGGGGGTTCGACGACAATGAGCAGTTCTTC. It yields the protein CASSPRMGGFDDNEQFF. The complete variable domain, with remaining parts taken from reference TRBV9 and TRBJ2-1, reads DSGVTQTPKHLITATGQRVTLRCSPRSGDLSVYWYQQSLDQGLQFLIQYYNGEERAKGNILERFSAQQFPDLHSELNLSSLELGDSALYFCASSPRMGGFDDNEQFFGPGTRLTVL.

The chain carries TRBV7-3 and TRBJ1-1; D unresolved. Trimming pared 2 bases from V and 1 base from J, leaving 20 bases between. The V gene's germline CDR1 is SGHTA and CDR2 FQGTGA. The CDR3 is made up of 18 amino acids. CDR3 DNA sequence: TGTGCCAGCAGCTTATCTGCATTAGAGGTACGGCAGAACACTGAAGCTTTCTTT. Protein sequence: CASSLSALEVRQNTEAFF.

The genes are TRBV27 and TRBJ1-5; D gene uncertain. Deletions cut 7 bases from V and 2 bases from J, with 12 bases between. CDR1 and CDR2 from the germline V gene are MNHEY and SMNVEV (reference sequence). The CDR3 has 14 residues. CDR3 sequence reads: CASKGSGGNQPQHF. The DNA of the CDR3 is TGTGCCAGCAAAGGATCGGGAGGCAATCAGCCCCAGCATTTT.

The V call is TRBV7-3, the J call TRBJ2-7, with 7 bases fitting TRBD2. The germline V gene encodes CDR1 SGHTA and CDR2 FQGTGA. This CDR3 is 15 amino acids long. V lost 5 bases, J lost 0 bases, and 7 bases stayed unmatched. This CDR3 is CASSTTSVSSYEQYF. DNA of the CDR3: TGTGCCAGCAGCACAACTAGCGTGAGCTCCTACGAGCAGTACTTC.

CDR3 loop: CASSHGGVETQYF. The CDR3 DNA reads TGTGCCAGCAGCCATGGGGGGGTAGAGACCCAGTACTTC. The J gene is TRBJ2-5, the V gene TRBV3-1 (or the pseudogene TRBV3-2), with TRBD2 identical over 7 bases. V dropped 3 bases and J dropped 4; count of bases not matched to a gene: 2. CDR3 length: 13 residues. Germline V gene sequence: CDR1 LGHDT, CDR2 YNNKEL (reference sequence).

The chain recombines TRBV5-1 with TRBJ2-5; a weak D match, TRBD2 (6 bases). This CDR3 has 15 residues. V was shortened by 4 bases and J by 5 bases, with 18 bases between the two germline ends. Germline values: CDR1 SGHRS, CDR2 YFSETQ. The CDR3 region is CASSPGRQLAETQYF. In nucleotides, the CDR3 is TGCGCCAGCAGCCCGGGGAGGCAGCTTGCGGAGACCCAGTACTTC.

This chain connects TRBV13 to TRBJ2-7; TRBD2 matches at 8 bases. The CDR3 contains 14 residues. Germline trimming cut 5 bases from V and 2 bases from J; bases unmatched to any gene: 5. CDR1 and CDR2 from the germline V gene are PRHDT and FYEKMQ (reference sequence). In DNA form, the CDR3 reads TGTGCCAGCAGCCCTCGCGGGGGGCCCTACGAGCAGTACTTC. Translation gives CASSPRGGPYEQYF.

V gene TRBV9 combines with J gene TRBJ2-3; D is possibly TRBD1 (5 bases). Germline V CDR1 and CDR2: SGDLS, YYNGEE. The V end lost 0 bases, the J end lost 1 base, and 15 bases lay between the germline ends. The CDR3 is 17 residues long. This CDR3 is CASSVGRQKMGTDTQYF. CDR3 DNA: TGTGCCAGCAGCGTAGGGCGACAGAAGATGGGCACAGATACGCAGTATTTT. The full variable domain, its missing parts supplied by reference TRBV9 and TRBJ2-3, is DSGVTQTPKHLITATGQRVTLRCSPRSGDLSVYWYQQSLDQGLQFLIQYYNGEERAKGNILERFSAQQFPDLHSELNLSSLELGDSALYFCASSVGRQKMGTDTQYFGPGTRLTVL.

This chain uses TRBV5-1 with TRBJ2-1; D perhaps matches TRBD2 (5 bases). The CDR3 runs to 15 residues. Germline V gene data show CDR1 as SGHRS and CDR2 as YFSETQ. V lost 1 base to trimming and J lost 8 bases, with 16 bases between them. This CDR3 is CASSLLAGLRDEQFF. As DNA, the CDR3 is TGCGCCAGCAGCTTGCTCGCAGGCTTGAGGGATGAGCAGTTCTTC.

The genes are TRBV30 and TRBJ2-7; D is possibly TRBD1 (6 bases). Trimming cost V 2 bases and J 5 bases, with 10 bases left between them. The germline gives CDR1 GTSNPN, CDR2 SVGIG (reference sequence). CDR3 length: 12 residues. DNA of the CDR3: TGTGCCTGGAGTAAGGGGGTCCACGAGCAGTACTTC. Its translation is CAWSKGVHEQYF.

V usage is TRBV6-1 and J usage is TRBJ1-6; perhaps TRBD1 as D (6 bases). CDR3 size: 17 residues. Per the germline V gene, CDR1 is MNHNS and CDR2 is SASEGT. Trimming stripped 2 bases from V and 6 bases from J, with 17 bases between. CDR3 sequence: CASSERARGRFNSPLHF. The CDR3 DNA follows: TGTGCCAGCAGTGAAAGGGCCAGGGGAAGATTTAATTCACCCCTCCACTTT.

The rearrangement uses TRBV19 and TRBJ1-1; a weak D match, TRBD1 (6 bases). CDR1 is LNHDA and CDR2 is SQIVND in the germline V gene (reference sequence). Trimming stripped 1 base from V and 2 bases from J, with 11 bases between. The CDR3 length is 15 residues. The CDR3 bases are TGTGCCAGTAGTATAGGGGAGGGGGGAAACACTGAAGCTTTCTTT. Its protein product is CASSIGEGGNTEAFF. Drawing the rest from reference TRBV19 and TRBJ1-1, the complete variable domain is DGGITQSPKYLFRKEGQNVTLSCEQNLNHDAMYWYRQDPGQGLRLIYYSQIVNDFQKGDIAEGYSVSREKKESFPLTVTSAQKNPTAFYLCASSIGEGGNTEAFFGQGTRLTVV.

Written as DNA, the CDR3 is TGCGCCAGCAGCGTGGGACTAGCGGGGGACACAGATACGCAGTATTTT. Encoded protein: CASSVGLAGDTDTQYF. J is TRBJ2-3 and V is TRBV5-1; 14 bases are shared with TRBD2. CDR3 length equals 16 residues. Germline loops: CDR1 SGHRS, CDR2 YFSETQ. Trimming took 4 bases from V and 2 from J; bases not matched to a gene: 3.

V is TRBV7-9 and J is TRBJ2-7; a weak D match, TRBD1 (6 bases). Trimming removed 5 bases from V and 2 bases from J, with 13 bases in between. The CDR3 length is 14 residues. The germline V gene encodes CDR1 SEHNR and CDR2 FQNEAQ (reference sequence). CDR3 sequence reads: CASSRPTGPYEQYF. DNA of the CDR3: TGTGCCAGCAGCCGACCTACAGGGCCCTACGAGCAGTACTTC.

The chain employs TRBV7-9 and TRBJ1-2; unclear D gene. Trimming pared 3 bases from V and 8 bases from J, leaving 16 bases between. CDR3 length: 14 amino acids. CDR1 is SEHNR and CDR2 is FQNEAQ in the germline V gene (reference sequence). CDR3 region: CASSLAGGGYGYTF. Written as DNA, the CDR3 is TGTGCCAGCAGCTTGGCGGGAGGAGGCTACGGCTACACCTTC.

The gene calls are TRBV6-6 and TRBJ2-1; possible D gene TRBD2, 5 bases. V lost 5 bases to trimming and J lost 4 bases, with 12 bases between them. The CDR3 contains 14 residues. Germline V gene data show CDR1 as MNHNY and CDR2 as SVGAGI (reference sequence). In nucleotides, the CDR3 is TGTGCCAGCAGTGATATGGAGGTTTACAATGAGCAGTTCTTC. This gives the protein CASSDMEVYNEQFF.

This rearrangement joins TRBV5-1 to TRBJ2-7, with D tentatively TRBD1 (6 bases). The V gene's germline CDR1 is SGHRS and CDR2 YFSETQ. Deletions cut 4 bases from V and 1 base from J, with 12 bases between. This CDR3 comprises 14 residues. CDR3 region: CASSPRTASYEQYF. The CDR3 DNA sequence: TGCGCCAGCAGCCCAAGGACAGCTTCCTACGAGCAGTACTTC. Filled out from reference TRBV5-1 and TRBJ2-7, the complete variable domain reads KAGVTQTPRYLIKTRGQQVTLSCSPISGHRSVSWYQQTPGQGLQFLFEYFSETQRNKGNFPGRFSGRQFSNSRSEMNVSTLELGDSALYLCASSPRTASYEQYFGPGTRLTVT.

This chain joins TRBV9 and TRBJ1-4, with 8 nucleotides matching TRBD1. The CDR3 is 16 residues long. Looked up from germline, CDR1 is SGDLS and CDR2 is YYNGEE. V was clipped by 4 bases and J by 7 bases; unmatched bases: 12. Written as DNA, the CDR3 is TGTGCCAGCAGCATACACCCGGGACAGGTCCCTGAAAAACTGTTTTTT. Translating gives CASSIHPGQVPEKLFF.

The V call is TRBV30, the J call TRBJ2-1; 7 bases align to TRBD2. V lost 0 bases and J lost 8; bases outside the gene matches: 10. The CDR3 is made up of 15 amino acids. Germline V gene sequence: CDR1 GTSNPN, CDR2 SVGIG (reference sequence). CDR3 loop: CAWSVGGLPYYEQFF. The CDR3 nucleotides are TGTGCCTGGAGTGTGGGGGGACTACCCTATTATGAGCAGTTCTTC.